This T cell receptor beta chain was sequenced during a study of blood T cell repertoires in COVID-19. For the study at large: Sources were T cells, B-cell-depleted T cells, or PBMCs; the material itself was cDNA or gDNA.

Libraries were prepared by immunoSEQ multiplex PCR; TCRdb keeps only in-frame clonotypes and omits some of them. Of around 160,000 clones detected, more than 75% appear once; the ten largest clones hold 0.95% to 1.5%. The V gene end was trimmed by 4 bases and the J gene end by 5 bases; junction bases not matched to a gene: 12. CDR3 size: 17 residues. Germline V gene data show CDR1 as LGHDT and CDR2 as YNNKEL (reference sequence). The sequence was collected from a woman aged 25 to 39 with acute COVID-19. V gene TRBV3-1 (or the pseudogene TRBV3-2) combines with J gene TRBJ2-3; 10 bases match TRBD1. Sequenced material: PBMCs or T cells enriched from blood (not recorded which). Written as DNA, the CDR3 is TGTGCCAGCAGCCCAATAATAGGGACAGGGGATTTAGATACGCAGTATTTT. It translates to CASSPIIGTGDLDTQYF.